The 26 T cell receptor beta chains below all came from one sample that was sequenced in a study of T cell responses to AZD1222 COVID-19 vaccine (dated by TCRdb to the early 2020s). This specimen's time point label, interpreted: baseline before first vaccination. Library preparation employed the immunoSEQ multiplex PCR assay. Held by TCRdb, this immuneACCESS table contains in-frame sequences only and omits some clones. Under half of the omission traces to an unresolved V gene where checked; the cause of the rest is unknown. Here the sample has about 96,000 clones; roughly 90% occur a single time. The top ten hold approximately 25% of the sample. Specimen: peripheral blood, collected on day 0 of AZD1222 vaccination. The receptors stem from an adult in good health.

The CDR3 loop is CASSFPTSSSYEQYF. Here the CDR3 DNA reads TGTGCCAGCAGCTTTCCCACTAGCAGCTCCTACGAGCAGTACTTC. The chain combines TRBV11-2 with TRBJ2-7; tentative D call: TRBD2 (6 bases). V was pared by 3 bases and J by 0 bases, with 12 bases between. Looked up from germline, CDR1 is SGHAT and CDR2 is FQNNGV. CDR3 length: 15 amino acids.

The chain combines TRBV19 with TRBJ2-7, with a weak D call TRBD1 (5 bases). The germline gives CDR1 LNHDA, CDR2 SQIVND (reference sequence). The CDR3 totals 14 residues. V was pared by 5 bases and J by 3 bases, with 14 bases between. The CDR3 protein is CASSWGRVDYEQYF. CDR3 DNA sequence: TGTGCCAGTAGTTGGGGCAGGGTGGACTACGAGCAGTACTTC.

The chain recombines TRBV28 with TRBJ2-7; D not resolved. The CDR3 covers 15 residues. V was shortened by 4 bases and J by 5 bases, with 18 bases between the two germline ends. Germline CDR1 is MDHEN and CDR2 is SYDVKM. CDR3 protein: CASSSDQAGVDEQYF. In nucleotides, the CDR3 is TGTGCCAGCAGTTCCGACCAGGCCGGAGTTGACGAGCAGTACTTC.

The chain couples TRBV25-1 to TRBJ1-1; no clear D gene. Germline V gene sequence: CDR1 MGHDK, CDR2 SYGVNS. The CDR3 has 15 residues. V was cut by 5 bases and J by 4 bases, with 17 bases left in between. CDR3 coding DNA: TGTGCCAGCAGTCAAGCAAAAGGGAGGTCCACTGAAGCTTTCTTT. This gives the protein CASSQAKGRSTEAFF.

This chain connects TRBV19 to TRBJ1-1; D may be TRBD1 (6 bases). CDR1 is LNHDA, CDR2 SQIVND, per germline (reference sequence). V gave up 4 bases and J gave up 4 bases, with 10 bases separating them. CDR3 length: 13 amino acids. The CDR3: CASSTQGGTEAFF. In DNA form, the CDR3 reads TGTGCCAGTAGTACACAGGGAGGCACTGAAGCTTTCTTT.

DNA of the CDR3: TGTGCCAGCACTATGGGACAATCTGGAAACACCATATATTTT. This codes for CASTMGQSGNTIYF. The chain is built from TRBV6-5 and TRBJ1-3; D is possibly TRBD1 (6 bases). In germline, CDR1 is MNHEY, CDR2 SVGAGI. The CDR3 spans 14 residues. Trimming shortened V by 7 bases and J by 1 base, and 11 bases separated the two germline ends.

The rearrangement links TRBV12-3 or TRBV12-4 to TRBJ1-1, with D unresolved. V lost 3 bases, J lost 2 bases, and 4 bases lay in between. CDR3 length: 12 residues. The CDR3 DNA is TGTGCCAGCAGTTTCCATAACACTGAAGCTTTCTTT. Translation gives CASSFHNTEAFF.

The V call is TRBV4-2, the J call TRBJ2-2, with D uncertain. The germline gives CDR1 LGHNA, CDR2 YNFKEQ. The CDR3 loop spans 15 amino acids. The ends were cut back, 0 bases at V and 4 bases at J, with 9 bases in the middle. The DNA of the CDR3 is TGTGCCAGCAGCCAAGATGAGCTTGGCACCGGGGAGCTGTTTTTT. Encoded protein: CASSQDELGTGELFF.

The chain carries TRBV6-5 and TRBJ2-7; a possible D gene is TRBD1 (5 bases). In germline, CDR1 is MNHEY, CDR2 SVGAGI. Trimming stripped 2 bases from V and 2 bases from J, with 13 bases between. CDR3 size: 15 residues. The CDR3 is CASSYHPTGPYEQYF. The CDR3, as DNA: TGTGCCAGCAGTTACCATCCCACAGGCCCCTACGAGCAGTACTTC.

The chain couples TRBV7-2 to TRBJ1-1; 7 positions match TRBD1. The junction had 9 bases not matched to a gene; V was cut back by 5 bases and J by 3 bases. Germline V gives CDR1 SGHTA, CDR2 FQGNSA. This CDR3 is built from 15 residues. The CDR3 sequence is CASSTDRQGDTEAFF. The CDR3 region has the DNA TGTGCCAGCAGCACGGACAGGCAGGGGGACACTGAAGCTTTCTTT.

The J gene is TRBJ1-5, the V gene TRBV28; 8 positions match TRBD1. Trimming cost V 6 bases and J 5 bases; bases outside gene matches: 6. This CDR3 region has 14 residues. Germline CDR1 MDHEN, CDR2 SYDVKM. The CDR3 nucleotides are TGTGCCAGCAGCCCTGGACAGGGTGATCAGCCCCAGCATTTT. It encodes CASSPGQGDQPQHF. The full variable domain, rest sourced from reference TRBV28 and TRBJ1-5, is DVKVTQSSRYLVKRTGEKVFLECVQDMDHENMFWYRQDPGLGLRLIYFSYDVKMKEKGDIPEGYSVSREKKERFSLILESASTNQTSMYLCASSPGQGDQPQHFGDGTRLSIL.

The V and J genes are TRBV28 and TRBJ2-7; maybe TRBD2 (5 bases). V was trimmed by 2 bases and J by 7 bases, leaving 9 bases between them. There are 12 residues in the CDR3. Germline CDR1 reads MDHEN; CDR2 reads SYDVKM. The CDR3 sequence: CASSLLAGEQYF. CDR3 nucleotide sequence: TGTGCCAGCAGTTTACTAGCTGGAGAGCAGTACTTC.

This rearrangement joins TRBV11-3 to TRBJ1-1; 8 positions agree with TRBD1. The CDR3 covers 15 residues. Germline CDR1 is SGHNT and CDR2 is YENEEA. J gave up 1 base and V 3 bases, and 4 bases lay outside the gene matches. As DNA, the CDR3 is TGTGCCAGCAGCTTTCAGGGGGCAGGGAACACTGAAGCTTTCTTT. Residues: CASSFQGAGNTEAFF.

The CDR3 DNA reads as TGTGCCAGTAGGTCCGGGAGGGTCGGGGATACGCAGTATTTT. Amino acids: CASRSGRVGDTQYF. The rearrangement links TRBV19 to TRBJ2-3; 8 nucleotides match TRBD2. V lost 6 bases to trimming and J lost 6 bases; unmatched junction nucleotides: 8. Germline CDR1 reads LNHDA; CDR2 reads SQIVND (reference sequence). This CDR3 has 14 residues.

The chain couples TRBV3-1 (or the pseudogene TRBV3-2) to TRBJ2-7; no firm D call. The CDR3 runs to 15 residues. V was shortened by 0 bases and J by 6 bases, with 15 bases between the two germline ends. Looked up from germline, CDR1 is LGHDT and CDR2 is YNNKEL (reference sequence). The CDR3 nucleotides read TGTGCCAGCAGCCAAGACCGCCCCCCACAGCGCGAGCAGTACTTC. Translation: CASSQDRPPQREQYF.

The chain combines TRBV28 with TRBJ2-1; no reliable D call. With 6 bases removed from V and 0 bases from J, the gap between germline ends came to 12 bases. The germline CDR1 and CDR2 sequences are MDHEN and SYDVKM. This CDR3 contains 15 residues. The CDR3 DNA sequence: TGTGCCAGCAGCACGGACCCGAGCTCCTACAATGAGCAGTTCTTC. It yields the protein CASSTDPSSYNEQFF.

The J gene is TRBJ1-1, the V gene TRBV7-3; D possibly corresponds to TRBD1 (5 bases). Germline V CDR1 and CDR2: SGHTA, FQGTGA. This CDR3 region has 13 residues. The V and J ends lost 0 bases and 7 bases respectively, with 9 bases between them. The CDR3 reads CASSLTDSGEAFF. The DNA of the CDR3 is TGTGCCAGCAGCTTAACAGACAGCGGTGAAGCTTTCTTT. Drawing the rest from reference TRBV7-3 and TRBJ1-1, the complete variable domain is GAGVSQTPSNKVTEKGKYVELRCDPISGHTALYWYRQSLGQGPEFLIYFQGTGAADDSGLPNDRFFAVRPEGSVSTLKIQRTERGDSAVYLCASSLTDSGEAFFGQGTRLTVV.

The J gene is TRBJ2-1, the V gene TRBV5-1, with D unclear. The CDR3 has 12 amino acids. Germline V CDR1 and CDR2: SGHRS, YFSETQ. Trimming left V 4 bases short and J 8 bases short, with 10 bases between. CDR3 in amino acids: CASSRGGDEQFF. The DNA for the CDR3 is TGCGCCAGCAGCAGAGGTGGGGATGAGCAGTTCTTC.

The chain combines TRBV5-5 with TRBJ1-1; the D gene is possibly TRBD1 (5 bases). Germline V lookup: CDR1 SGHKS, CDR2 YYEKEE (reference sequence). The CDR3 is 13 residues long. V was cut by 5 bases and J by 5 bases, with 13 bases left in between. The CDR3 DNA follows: TGTGCCAGCAGGGCCAGGGCGAGTACTGAAGCTTTCTTT. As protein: CASRARASTEAFF.

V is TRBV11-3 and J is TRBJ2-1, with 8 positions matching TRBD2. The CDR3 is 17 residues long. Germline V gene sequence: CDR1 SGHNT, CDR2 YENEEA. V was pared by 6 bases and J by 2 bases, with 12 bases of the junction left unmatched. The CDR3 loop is CASSPGLAGTTYNEQFF. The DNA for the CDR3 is TGTGCCAGCAGTCCTGGACTAGCAGGGACCACCTACAATGAGCAGTTCTTC.

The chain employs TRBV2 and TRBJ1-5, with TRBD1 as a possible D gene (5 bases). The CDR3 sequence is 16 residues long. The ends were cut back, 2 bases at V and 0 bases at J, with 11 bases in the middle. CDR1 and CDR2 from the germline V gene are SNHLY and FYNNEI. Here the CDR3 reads CASSEWGEVSNQPQHF. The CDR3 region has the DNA TGTGCCAGCAGTGAATGGGGGGAGGTTAGCAATCAGCCCCAGCATTTT.

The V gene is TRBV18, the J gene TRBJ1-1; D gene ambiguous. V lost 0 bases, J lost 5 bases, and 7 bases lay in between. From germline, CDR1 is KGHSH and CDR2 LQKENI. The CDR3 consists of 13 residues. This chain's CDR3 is CASSPPGRTEAFF. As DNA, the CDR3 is TGTGCCAGCTCACCACCAGGGAGGACTGAAGCTTTCTTT.

The CDR3 coding sequence is TGTGCCAGCAGCCCTCAAGCGGTACCGCAAGAGACCCAGTACTTC. Translated: CASSPQAVPQETQYF. This sequence joins TRBV7-2 and TRBJ2-5, with D perhaps matching TRBD2 (5 bases). Per germline, CDR1 SGHTA and CDR2 FQGNSA. V was shortened by 5 bases and J by 2 bases, with 15 bases between the two germline ends. The CDR3 extends over 15 amino acids. Filled out from reference TRBV7-2 and TRBJ2-5, the complete variable domain reads GAGVSQSPSNKVTEKGKDVELRCDPISGHTALYWYRQSLGQGLEFLIYFQGNSAPDKSGLPSDRFSAERTGGSVSTLTIQRTQQEDSAVYLCASSPQAVPQETQYFGPGTRLLVL.

The CDR3 protein is CAWGDGYNEQFF. The CDR3 DNA follows: TGTGCCTGGGGGGACGGTTACAATGAGCAGTTCTTC. The chain uses TRBV30 and TRBJ2-1; D possibly uses TRBD1 or TRBD2 (5 bases each). The CDR3 sequence is 12 residues long. Trimming stripped 5 bases from V and 4 bases from J, with 9 bases between. Germline V CDR1 and CDR2: GTSNPN, SVGIG (reference sequence). The entire variable domain, with the rest obtained from reference TRBV30 and TRBJ2-1, is as follows: SQTIHQWPATLVQPVGSPLSLECTVEGTSNPNLYWYRQAAGRGLQLLFYSVGIGQISSEVPQNLSASRPQDRQFILSSKKLLLSDSGFYLCAWGDGYNEQFFGPGTRLTVL.

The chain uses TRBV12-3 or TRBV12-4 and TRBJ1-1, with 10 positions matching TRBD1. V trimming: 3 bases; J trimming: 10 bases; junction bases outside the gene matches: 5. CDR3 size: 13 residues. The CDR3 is CASSLGQGPAAFF. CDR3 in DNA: TGTGCCAGCAGTTTGGGACAGGGGCCGGCAGCTTTCTTT.

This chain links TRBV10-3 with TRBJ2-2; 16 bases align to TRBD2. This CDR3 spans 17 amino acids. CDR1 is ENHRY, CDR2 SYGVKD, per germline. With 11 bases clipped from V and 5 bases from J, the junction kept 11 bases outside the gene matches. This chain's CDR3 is CALSPGTSGRGTGELFF. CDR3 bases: TGTGCCCTTAGCCCCGGGACTAGCGGGAGGGGAACCGGGGAGCTGTTTTTT.